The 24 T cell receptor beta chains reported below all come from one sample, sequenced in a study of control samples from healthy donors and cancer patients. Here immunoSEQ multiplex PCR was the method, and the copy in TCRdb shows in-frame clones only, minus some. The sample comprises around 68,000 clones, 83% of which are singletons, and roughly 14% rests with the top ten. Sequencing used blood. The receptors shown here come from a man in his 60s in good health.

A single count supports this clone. Here the CDR3 DNA reads TGTGCCAGCAGCCAAGACCGGGGTGGGGGTGAGCAGTTCTTC. Translation: CASSQDRGGGEQFF. The V gene is TRBV3-1 (or the pseudogene TRBV3-2), the J gene TRBJ2-1, with D perhaps matching TRBD1 or TRBD2 (5 bases each). Germline V CDR1 and CDR2: LGHDT, YNNKEL (reference sequence). The CDR3 runs to 14 residues. V was trimmed by 0 bases and J by 9 bases, leaving 12 bases between them.

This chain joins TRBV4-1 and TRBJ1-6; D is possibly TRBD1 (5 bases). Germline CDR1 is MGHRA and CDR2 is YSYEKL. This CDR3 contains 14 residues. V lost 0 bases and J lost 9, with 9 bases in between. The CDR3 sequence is CASSQEAGFSPLHF. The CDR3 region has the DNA TGCGCCAGCAGCCAAGAAGCAGGGTTTTCACCCCTCCACTTT.

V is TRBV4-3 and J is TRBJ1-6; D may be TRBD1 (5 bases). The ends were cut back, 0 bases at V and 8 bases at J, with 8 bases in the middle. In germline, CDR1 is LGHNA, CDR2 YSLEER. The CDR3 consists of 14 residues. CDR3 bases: TGCGCCAGCAGCCAAGAAGCAGGGTATTCACCCCTCCACTTT. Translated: CASSQEAGYSPLHF.

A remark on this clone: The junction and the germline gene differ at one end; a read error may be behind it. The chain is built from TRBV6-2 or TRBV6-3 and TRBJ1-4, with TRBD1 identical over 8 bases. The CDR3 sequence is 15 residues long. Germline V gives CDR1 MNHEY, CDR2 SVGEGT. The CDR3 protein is CASSHSGTGHEKLFF. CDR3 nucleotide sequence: TGTGCCAGCAGTCACTCCGGGACAGGCCATGAAAAACTGTTTTTT.

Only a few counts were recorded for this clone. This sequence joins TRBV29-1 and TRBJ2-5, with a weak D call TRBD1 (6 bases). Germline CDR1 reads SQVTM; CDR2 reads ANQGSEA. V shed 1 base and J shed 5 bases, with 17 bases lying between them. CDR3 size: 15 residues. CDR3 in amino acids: CSVEGTGHFRETQYF. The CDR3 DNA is TGCAGCGTTGAAGGGACGGGACATTTTAGGGAGACCCAGTACTTC.

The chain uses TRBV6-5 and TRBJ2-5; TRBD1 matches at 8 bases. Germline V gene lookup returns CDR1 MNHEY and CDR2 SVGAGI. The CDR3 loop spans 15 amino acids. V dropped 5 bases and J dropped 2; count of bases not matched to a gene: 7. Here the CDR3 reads CASSNRDRHQETQYF. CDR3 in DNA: TGTGCCAGCAGTAACCGGGACAGGCATCAAGAGACCCAGTACTTC.

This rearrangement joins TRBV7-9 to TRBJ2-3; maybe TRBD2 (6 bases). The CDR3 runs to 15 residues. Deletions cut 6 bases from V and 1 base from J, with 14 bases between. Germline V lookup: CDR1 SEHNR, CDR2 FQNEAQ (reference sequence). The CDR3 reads CASSPTSSGTDTQYF. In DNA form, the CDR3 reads TGTGCCAGCAGTCCCACTAGCTCTGGCACAGATACGCAGTATTTT. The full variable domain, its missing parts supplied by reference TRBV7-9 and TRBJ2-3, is DTGVSQNPRHKITKRGQNVTFRCDPISEHNRLYWYRQTLGQGPEFLTYFQNEAQLEKSRLLSDRFSAERPKGSFSTLEIQRTEQGDSAMYLCASSPTSSGTDTQYFGPGTRLTVL.

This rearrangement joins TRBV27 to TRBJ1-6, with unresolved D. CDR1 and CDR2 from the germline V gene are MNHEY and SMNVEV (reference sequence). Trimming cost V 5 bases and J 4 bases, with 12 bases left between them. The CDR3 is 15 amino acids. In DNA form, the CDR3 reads TGTGCCAGCAGTCGAAGCCTCGGATATAATTCACCCCTCCACTTT. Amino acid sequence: CASSRSLGYNSPLHF.

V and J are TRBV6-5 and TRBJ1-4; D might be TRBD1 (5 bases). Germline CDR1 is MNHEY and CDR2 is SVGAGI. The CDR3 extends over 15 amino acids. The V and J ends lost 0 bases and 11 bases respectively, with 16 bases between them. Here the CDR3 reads CASSYSGQGRQKLFF. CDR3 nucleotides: TGTGCCAGCAGTTACTCGGGGCAGGGAAGGCAGAAACTGTTTTTT.

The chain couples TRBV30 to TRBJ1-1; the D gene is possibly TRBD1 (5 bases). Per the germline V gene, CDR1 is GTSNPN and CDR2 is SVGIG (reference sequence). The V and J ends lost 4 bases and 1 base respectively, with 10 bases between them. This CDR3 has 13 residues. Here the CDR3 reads CAWISGWNTEAFF. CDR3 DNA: TGTGCCTGGATTTCAGGGTGGAACACTGAAGCTTTCTTT. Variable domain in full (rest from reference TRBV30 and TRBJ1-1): SQTIHQWPATLVQPVGSPLSLECTVEGTSNPNLYWYRQAAGRGLQLLFYSVGIGQISSEVPQNLSASRPQDRQFILSSKKLLLSDSGFYLCAWISGWNTEAFFGQGTRLTVV.

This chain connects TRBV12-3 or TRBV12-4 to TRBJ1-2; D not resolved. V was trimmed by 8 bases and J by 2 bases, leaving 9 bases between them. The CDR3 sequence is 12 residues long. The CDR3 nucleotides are TGTGCCAGCCTCACCGACAACTATGGCTACACCTTC. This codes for CASLTDNYGYTF.

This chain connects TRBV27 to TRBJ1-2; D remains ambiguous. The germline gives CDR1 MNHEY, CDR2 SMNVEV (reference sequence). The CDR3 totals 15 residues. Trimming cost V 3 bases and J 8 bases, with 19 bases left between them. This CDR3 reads CASSLTSIPVGGYTF. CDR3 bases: TGTGCCAGCAGTTTGACTTCCATCCCCGTAGGCGGCTACACCTTC.

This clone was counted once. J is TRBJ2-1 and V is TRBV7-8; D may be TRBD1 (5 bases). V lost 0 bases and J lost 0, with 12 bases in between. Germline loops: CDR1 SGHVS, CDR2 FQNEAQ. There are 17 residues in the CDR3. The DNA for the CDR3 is TGTGCCAGCAGCTTAGCGGGTGGGGCTAGCTCCTACAATGAGCAGTTCTTC. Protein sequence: CASSLAGGASSYNEQFF.

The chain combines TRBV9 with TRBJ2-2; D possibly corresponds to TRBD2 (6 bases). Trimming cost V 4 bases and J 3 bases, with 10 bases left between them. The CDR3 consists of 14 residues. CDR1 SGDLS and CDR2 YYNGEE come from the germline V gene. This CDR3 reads CASSPRRDTGELFF. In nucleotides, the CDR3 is TGTGCCAGCAGCCCCCGGAGGGACACCGGGGAGCTGTTTTTT.

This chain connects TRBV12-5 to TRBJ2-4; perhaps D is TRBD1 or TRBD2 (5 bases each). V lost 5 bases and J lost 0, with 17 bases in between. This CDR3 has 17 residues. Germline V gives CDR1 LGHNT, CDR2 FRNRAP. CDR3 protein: CASGHASGGIAKNIQYF. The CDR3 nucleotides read TGTGCTAGTGGTCACGCGAGTGGGGGTATAGCCAAAAACATTCAGTACTTC.

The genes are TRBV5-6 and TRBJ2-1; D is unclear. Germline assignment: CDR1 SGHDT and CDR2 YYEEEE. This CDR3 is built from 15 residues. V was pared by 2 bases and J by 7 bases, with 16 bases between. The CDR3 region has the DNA TGTGCCAGCAGCTTTTGGTCCTTCGTTGGGAATGAGCAGTTCTTC. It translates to CASSFWSFVGNEQFF.

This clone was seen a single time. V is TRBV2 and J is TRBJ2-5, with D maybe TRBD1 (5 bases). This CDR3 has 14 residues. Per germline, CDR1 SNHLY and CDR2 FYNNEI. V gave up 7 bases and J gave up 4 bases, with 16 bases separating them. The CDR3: CASNLQGQGETQYF. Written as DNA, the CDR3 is TGTGCCAGCAACCTCCAGGGTCAGGGAGAGACCCAGTACTTC. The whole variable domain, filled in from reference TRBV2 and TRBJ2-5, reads EPEVTQTPSHQVTQMGQEVILRCVPISNHLYFYWYRQILGQKVEFLVSFYNNEISEKSEIFDDQFSVERPDGSNFTLKIRSTKLEDSAMYFCASNLQGQGETQYFGPGTRLLVL.

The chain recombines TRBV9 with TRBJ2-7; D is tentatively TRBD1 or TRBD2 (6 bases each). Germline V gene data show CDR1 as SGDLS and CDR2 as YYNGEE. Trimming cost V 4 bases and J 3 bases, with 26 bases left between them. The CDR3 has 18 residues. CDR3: CASSLRGEVGGPFYEQYF. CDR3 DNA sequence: TGTGCCAGCAGCCTTCGTGGGGAAGTTGGGGGGCCCTTCTACGAGCAGTACTTC.

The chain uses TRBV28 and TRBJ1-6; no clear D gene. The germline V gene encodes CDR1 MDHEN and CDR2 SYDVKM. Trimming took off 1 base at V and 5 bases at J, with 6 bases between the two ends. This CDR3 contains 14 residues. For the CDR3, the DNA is TGTGCCAGCAGTTTATCAACCAATAATTCACCCCTCCACTTT. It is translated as CASSLSTNNSPLHF. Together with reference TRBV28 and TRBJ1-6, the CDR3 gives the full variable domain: DVKVTQSSRYLVKRTGEKVFLECVQDMDHENMFWYRQDPGLGLRLIYFSYDVKMKEKGDIPEGYSVSREKKERFSLILESASTNQTSMYLCASSLSTNNSPLHFGNGTRLTVT.

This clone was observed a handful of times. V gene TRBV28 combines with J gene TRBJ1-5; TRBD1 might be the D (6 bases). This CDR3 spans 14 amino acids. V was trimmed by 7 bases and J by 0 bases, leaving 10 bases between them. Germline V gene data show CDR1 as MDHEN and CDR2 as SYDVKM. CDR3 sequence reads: CASKTGNSNQPQHF. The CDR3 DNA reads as TGTGCCAGCAAAACAGGGAATAGCAATCAGCCCCAGCATTTT.

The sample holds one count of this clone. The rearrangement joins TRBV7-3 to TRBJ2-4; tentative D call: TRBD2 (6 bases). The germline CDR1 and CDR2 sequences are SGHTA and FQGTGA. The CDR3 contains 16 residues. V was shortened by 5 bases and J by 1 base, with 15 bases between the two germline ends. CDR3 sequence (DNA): TGTGCCAGCAGCCCGGGGAGGAACGGGGCCAAAAACATTCAGTACTTC. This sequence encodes CASSPGRNGAKNIQYF.

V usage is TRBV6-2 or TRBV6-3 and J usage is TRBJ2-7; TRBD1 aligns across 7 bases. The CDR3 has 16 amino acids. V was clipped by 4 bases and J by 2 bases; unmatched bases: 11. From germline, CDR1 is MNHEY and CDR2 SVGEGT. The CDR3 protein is CASSSQDRKSAYEQYF. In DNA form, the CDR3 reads TGTGCCAGCAGTTCCCAGGACAGGAAGAGCGCCTACGAGCAGTACTTC.

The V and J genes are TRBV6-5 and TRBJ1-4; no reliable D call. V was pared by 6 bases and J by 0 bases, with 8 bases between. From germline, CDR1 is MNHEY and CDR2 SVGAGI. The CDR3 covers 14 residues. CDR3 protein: CASSRSPTNEKLFF. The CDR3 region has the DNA TGTGCCAGCAGCCGCAGTCCAACTAATGAAAAACTGTTTTTT.

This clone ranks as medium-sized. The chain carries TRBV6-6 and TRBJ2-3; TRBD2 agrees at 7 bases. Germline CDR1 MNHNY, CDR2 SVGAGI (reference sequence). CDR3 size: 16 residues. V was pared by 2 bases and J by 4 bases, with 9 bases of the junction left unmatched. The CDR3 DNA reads TGTGCCAGCAGTTACACTTTACGGGAGGACTCAGATACGCAGTATTTT. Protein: CASSYTLREDSDTQYF.